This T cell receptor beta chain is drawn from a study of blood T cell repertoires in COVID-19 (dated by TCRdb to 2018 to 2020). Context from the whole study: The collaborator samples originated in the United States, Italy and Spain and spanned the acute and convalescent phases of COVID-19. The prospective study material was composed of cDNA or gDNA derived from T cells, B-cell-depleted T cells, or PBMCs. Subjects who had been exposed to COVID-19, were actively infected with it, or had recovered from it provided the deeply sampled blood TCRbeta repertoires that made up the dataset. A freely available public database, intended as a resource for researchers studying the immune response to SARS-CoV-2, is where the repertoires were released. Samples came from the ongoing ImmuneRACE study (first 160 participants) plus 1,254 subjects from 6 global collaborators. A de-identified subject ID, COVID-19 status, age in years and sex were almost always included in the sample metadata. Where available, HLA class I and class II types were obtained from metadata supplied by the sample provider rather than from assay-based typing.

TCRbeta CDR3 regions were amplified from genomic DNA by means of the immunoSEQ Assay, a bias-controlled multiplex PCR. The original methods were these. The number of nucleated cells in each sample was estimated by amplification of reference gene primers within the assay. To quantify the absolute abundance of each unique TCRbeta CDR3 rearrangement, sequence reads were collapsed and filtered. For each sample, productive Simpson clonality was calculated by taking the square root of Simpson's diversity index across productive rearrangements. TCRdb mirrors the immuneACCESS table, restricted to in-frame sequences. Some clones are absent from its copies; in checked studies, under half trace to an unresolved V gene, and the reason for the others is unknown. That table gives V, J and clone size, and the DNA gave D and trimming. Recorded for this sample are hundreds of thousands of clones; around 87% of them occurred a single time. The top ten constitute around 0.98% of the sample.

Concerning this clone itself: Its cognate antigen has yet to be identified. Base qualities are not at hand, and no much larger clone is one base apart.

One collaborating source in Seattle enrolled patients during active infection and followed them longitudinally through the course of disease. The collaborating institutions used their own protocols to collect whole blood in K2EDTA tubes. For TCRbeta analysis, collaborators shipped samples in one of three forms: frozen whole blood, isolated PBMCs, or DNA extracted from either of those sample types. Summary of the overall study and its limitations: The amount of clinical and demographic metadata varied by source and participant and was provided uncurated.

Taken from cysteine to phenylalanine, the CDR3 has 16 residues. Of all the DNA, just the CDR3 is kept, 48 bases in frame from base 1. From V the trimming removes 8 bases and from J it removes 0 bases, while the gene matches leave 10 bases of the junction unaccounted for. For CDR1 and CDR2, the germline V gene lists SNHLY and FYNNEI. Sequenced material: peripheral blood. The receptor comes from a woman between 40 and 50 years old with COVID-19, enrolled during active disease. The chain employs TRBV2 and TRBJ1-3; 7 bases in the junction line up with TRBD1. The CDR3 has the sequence CASFTDRASSGNTIYF. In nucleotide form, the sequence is TGTGCCAGCTTCACCGACAGGGCAAGCTCTGGAAACACCATATATTTT.